The TCR beta chain described here comes from a study of cytomegalovirus exposure and HLA in healthy donors. Findings of the study overall: An analysis done earlier found most TCR beta V segments productive about 87% or about 30% of the time. An analysis that came later showed most CMV-associated TCR beta chains appearing HLA-restricted.

About this clone itself: What it binds is unknown.

The germline V gene has CDR1 MDHEN and CDR2 SYDVKM. V shed 5 bases, J shed 0 bases, and the junction held 7 bases outside the gene matches. CDR3 length: 17 amino acids. In the PCR, 60 Vbeta and 13 Jbeta primers were used. Produced via immunoSEQ multiplex PCR; TCRdb's table is partial and in-frame only. Found here are roughly 120,000 clones, about 80% of them singletons; the top ten hold approximately 5%. Sequenced input: PBMCs. The receptor was derived from a man aged 45 to 65 in good health and CMV-seropositive. This chain joins TRBV28 and TRBJ1-5; TRBD1 matches at 10 bases. The CDR3 reads CASSGPGQGYSNQPQHF. CDR3 DNA: TGTGCCAGCAGTGGACCGGGACAGGGGTATAGCAATCAGCCCCAGCATTTT.